This T cell receptor (beta chain) is from a study of breast tumors, draining lymph nodes, adjacent tissues. Study-wide findings and caveats: Tumor and nontumor repertoires were significantly more similar in luminal-like than in basal-like breast cancer. Data fit most tumor T cells coming from lymph node, expanding in tumor. That most tumor T cells come from lymph nodes remained unproven. Compared with lymph nodes, tumors were less diverse; compared with nontumor tissue, more.

The CDR3 consists of 15 residues. V was cut by 4 bases and J by 5 bases, with 18 bases left in between. Germline CDR1 reads SGDLS; CDR2 reads YYNGEE. TCRdb reprocessed the multiplex PCR reads via MiXCR and lists one record per CDR3 protein. The table has some 170,000 distinct CDR3 sequences, more than 25% seen once. Breast cancer patients provided tissue from their axillary draining lymph nodes. This clonotype occurred many times. Its antigen is undetermined. The sequence came from a female donor with breast cancer. Some clones in this sample may be carry-over from other donors' samples. The J gene is TRBJ2-5, the V gene TRBV9; D might be TRBD1 or TRBD2, each matching 7 bases. Material: axillary lymph node tissue. This CDR3 reads CASSQGGHVRETQYF. The CDR3 region has the DNA TGTGCCAGCAGCCAGGGGGGGCATGTCCGGGAGACCCAGTACTTC.